The rows below give T cell receptor beta chains drawn from one sample of a study of somatic mutations in T cells in chronic GVHD. The assay was immunoSEQ multiplex PCR, and TCRdb's table has in-frame clones only and misses some. In the table there are approximately 14,000 clones, roughly 78% of which are singletons. Sequenced material: Vbeta20-negative CD4+ T cells from blood. Receptor source: a male patient aged 45-60 years with chronic graft-versus-host disease. Some T cells may have come from the graft donor. The CDR3 runs from the conserved cysteine through the conserved F or W. D genes are given only for firm matches.

v_call,d_call,cdr3_aa
TRBV6-5,TRBD1,CASTPGGLGNYGYTF
TRBV7-2,NA,CASSSPAFGVLRYEQYF
TRBV18,NA,CASSPGSPTGELFF
TRBV27,NA,CASNKRVGETQYF
TRBV7-9,NA,CASSFSQGSSGYTF
TRBV9,TRBD1,CASSVAGQLQETQYF
TRBV18,TRBD1,CASSPRGGGNYGYTF
TRBV10-3,NA,CAISAQGSNEQYF
TRBV5-6,NA,CASGMLRGRLQFF
TRBV19,NA,CASSVRPIGVTEAFF
TRBV19,TRBD2,CASSPRLAGVDGQYF
TRBV18,NA,CASSPLRGDEQYF
TRBV10-3,NA,CAIRDTNPRPYEQYF
TRBV29-1,TRBD2,CSVETSGGLAGYSYNEQFF
TRBV28,TRBD1,CASSSMGDSRNQPQHF
TRBV7-9,NA,CASSQPTGLQYF
TRBV7-2,NA,CASSPRQRYNEQFF
TRBV6-6,TRBD2,CASSPGGGSHEQYF
TRBV28,NA,CASSSAQGFSYEQYF
TRBV19,TRBD1,CASSGTVYEQYF
TRBV19,TRBD1,CASSMPGTGTYEQYF
TRBV12-5,TRBD1,CASGLKPTGVIETQYF
TRBV6-5,TRBD2,CASRSPGLEIYEQYF
TRBV7-2,TRBD2,CASSFRAGPVGSTDTQYF
TRBV5-8,TRBD1,CASRDTGGAGWNTEAFF
TRBV4-1,NA,CASSPGVRPALGYTF
TRBV7-9,NA,CASSLAHSVYEQYF